This T cell receptor (beta chain) was captured in a study of blood T cell repertoires in COVID-19. In the study overall: Acute-phase and convalescent COVID-19 samples originated in the United States, Italy and Spain. T cells, B-cell-depleted T cells, or PBMCs provided the cDNA or gDNA that served as material.

In the original analysis: Reference gene primer amplification gave estimated nucleated cell counts. The protocol was immunoSEQ multiplex PCR, while the TCRdb copy is restricted to in-frame clones and leaves out a portion. D and trimming were read from the DNA, whereas the V and J calls and clone size are those reported in that table. The profile shows 150,000 or so clones, about 79% of them singletons. The sequence was obtained from an elderly woman with active or convalescent COVID-19. Material: peripheral blood.

CDR3 DNA: TGTGCCAGCAGGCCGGACAGGCCCCCCTACGAGCAGTACTTC. The encoded protein is CASRPDRPPYEQYF. The gene calls are TRBV6-5 and TRBJ2-7; TRBD1 aligns across 7 bases. The CDR3 is made up of 14 amino acids. The trim removed 6 bases at V and 2 bases at J, leaving 7 bases unmatched. Germline values: CDR1 MNHEY, CDR2 SVGAGI.